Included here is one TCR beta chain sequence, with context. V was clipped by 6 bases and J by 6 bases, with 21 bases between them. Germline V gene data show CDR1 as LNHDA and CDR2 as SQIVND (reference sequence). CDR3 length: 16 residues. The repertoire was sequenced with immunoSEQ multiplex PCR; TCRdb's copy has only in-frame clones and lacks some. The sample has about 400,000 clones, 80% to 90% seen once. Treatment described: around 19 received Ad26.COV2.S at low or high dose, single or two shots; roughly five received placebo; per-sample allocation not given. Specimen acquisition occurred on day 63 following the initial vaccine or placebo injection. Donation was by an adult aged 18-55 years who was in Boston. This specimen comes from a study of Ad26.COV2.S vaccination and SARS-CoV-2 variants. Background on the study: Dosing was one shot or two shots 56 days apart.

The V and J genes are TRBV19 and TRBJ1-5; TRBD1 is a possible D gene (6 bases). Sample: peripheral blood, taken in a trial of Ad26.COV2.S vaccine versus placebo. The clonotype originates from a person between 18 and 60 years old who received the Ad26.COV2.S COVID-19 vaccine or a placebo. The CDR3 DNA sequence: TGTGCCAGTAGGTCCCTGACAGGAGGTATGGGTCAGCCCCAGCATTTT. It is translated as CASRSLTGGMGQPQHF.